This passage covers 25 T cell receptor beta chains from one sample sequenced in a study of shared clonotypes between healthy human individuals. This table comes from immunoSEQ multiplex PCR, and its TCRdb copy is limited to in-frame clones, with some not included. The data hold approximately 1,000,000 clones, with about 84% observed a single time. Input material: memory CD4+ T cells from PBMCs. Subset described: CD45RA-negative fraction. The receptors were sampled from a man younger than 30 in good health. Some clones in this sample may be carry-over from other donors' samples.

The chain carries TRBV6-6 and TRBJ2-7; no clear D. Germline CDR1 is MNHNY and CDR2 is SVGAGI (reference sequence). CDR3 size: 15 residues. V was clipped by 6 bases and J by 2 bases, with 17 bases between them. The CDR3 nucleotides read TGTGCCAGCAGCCCGTCTTTGCTTCAGGCCTACGAGCAGTACTTC. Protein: CASSPSLLQAYEQYF.

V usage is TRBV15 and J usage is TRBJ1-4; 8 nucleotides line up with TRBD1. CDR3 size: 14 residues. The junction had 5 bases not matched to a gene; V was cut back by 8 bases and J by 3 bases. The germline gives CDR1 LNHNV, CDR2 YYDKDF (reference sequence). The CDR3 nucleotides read TGTGCCACCTCAGGGGGCCCGGCTAATGAAAAACTGTTTTTT. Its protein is CATSGGPANEKLFF.

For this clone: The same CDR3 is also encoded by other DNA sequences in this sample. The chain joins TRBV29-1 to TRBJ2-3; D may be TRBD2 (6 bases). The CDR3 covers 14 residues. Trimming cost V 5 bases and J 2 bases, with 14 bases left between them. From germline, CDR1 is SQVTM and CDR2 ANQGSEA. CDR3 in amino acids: CSVSEGGSTDTQYF. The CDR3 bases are TGCAGCGTTTCGGAGGGCGGCTCCACAGATACGCAGTATTTT.

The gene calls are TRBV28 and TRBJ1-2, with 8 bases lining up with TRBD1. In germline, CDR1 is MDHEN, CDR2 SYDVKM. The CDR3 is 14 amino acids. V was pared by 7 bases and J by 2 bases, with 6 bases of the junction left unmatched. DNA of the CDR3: TGTGCCAGCACCTCAGGGGACAGGAACTATGGCTACACCTTC. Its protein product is CASTSGDRNYGYTF.

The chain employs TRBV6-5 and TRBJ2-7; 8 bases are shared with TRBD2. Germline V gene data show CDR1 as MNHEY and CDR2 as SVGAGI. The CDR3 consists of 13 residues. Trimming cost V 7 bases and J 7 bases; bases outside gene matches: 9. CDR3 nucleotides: TGTGCCAGCACCCTTGGACTAGCATCTGAGCAGTACTTC. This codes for CASTLGLASEQYF.

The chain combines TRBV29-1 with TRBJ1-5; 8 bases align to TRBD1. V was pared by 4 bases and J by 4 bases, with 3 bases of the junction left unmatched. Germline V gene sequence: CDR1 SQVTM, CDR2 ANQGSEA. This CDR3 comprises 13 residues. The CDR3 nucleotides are TGCAGCGTTGCCCAGGGGGCGAATCAGCCCCAGCATTTT. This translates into CSVAQGANQPQHF.

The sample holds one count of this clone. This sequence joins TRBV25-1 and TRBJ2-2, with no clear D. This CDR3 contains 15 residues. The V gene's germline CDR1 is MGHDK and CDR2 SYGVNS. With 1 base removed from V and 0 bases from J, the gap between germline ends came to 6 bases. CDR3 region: CASSESTPNTGELFF. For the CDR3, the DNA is TGTGCCAGCAGTGAATCCACCCCGAACACCGGGGAGCTGTTTTTT.

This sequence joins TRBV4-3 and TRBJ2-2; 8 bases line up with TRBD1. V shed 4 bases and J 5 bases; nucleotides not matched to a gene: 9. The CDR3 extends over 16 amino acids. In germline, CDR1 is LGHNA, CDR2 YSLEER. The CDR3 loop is CASSLVGQGRTGELFF. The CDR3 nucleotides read TGCGCCAGCAGCCTAGTTGGACAGGGACGAACCGGGGAGCTGTTTTTT.

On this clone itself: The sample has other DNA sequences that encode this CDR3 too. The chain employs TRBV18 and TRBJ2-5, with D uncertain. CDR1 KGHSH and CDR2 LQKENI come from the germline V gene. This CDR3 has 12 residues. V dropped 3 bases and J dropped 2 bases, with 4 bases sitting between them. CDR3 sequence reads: CASSPVQETQYF. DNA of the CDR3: TGTGCCAGCTCACCGGTACAAGAGACCCAGTACTTC.

Here the CDR3 reads CASSLSGPRGEQYF. CDR3 DNA: TGTGCCAGCAGTTTATCGGGCCCGCGCGGGGAGCAGTACTTC. The rearrangement uses TRBV27 and TRBJ2-7; weak D call: TRBD2 (5 bases). Germline V gene sequence: CDR1 MNHEY, CDR2 SMNVEV (reference sequence). Trimming removed 0 bases from V and 7 bases from J, with 13 bases in between. The CDR3 covers 14 residues.

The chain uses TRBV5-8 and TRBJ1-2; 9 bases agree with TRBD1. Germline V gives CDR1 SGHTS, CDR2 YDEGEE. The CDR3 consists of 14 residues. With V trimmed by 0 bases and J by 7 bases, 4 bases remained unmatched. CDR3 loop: CASSLVGQGFGYTF. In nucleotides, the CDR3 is TGTGCCAGCAGCTTGGTGGGACAGGGATTTGGCTACACCTTC. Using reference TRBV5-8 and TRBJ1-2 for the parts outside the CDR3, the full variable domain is EAGVTQSPTHLIKTRGQQATLRCSPISGHTSVYWYQQALGLGLQFLLWYDEGEERNRGNFPPRFSGRQFPNYSSELNVNALELEDSALYLCASSLVGQGFGYTFGSGTRLTVV.

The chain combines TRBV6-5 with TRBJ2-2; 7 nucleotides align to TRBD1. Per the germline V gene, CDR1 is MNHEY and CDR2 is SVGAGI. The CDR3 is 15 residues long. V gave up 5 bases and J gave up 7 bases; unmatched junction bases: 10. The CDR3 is CASSRIDRVVGELFF. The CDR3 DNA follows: TGTGCCAGCAGTCGAATAGACAGGGTAGTCGGGGAGCTGTTTTTT.

This chain's CDR3 is CASSQGLREREQYF. In nucleotides, the CDR3 is TGCGCCAGCAGCCAGGGCTTGAGGGAGCGGGAGCAGTACTTC. The rearrangement uses TRBV4-1 and TRBJ2-7; D is possibly TRBD2 (5 bases). This CDR3 comprises 14 residues. Germline V gene lookup returns CDR1 MGHRA and CDR2 YSYEKL. Trimming took 3 bases from V and 7 from J, leaving 16 bases between them.

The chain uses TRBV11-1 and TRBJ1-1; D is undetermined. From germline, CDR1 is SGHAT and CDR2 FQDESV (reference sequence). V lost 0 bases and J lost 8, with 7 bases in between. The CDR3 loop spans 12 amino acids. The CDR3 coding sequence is TGTGCCAGCAGCTTAGCTACGGGGGAAGCTTTCTTT. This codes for CASSLATGEAFF.

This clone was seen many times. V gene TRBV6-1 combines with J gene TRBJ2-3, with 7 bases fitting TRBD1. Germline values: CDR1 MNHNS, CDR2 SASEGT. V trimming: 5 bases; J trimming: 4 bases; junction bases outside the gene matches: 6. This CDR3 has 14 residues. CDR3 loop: CASSKDRPPDTQYF. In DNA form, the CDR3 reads TGTGCCAGCAGTAAGGACAGGCCCCCAGATACGCAGTATTTT.

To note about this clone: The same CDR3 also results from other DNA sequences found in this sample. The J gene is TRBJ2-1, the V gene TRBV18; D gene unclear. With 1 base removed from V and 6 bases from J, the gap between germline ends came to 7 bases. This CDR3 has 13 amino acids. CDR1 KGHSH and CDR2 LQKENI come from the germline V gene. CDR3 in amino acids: CASSPQGLNEQFF. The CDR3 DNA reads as TGTGCCAGCTCACCACAAGGTCTCAATGAGCAGTTCTTC.

CDR3: CASSPRRDILNTEAFF. Written as DNA, the CDR3 is TGTGCCAGCTCACCTCGTAGGGACATCCTGAACACTGAAGCTTTCTTT. The chain joins TRBV18 to TRBJ1-1, with D perhaps TRBD1 (6 bases). V lost 3 bases and J 0 bases, leaving 14 bases between the germline ends. Looked up from germline, CDR1 is KGHSH and CDR2 is LQKENI. The CDR3 runs 16 residues.

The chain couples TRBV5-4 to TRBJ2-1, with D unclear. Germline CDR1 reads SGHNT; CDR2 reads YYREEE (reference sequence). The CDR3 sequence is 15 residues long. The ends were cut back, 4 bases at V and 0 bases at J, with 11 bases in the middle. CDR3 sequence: CASSADTVSYNEQFF. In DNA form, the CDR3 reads TGTGCCAGCAGCGCCGACACAGTCTCCTACAATGAGCAGTTCTTC.

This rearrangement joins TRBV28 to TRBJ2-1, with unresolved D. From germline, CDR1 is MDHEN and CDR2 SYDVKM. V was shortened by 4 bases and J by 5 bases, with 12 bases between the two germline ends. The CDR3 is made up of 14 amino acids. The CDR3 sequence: CASSSHGTNNEQFF. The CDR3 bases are TGTGCCAGCAGTTCACACGGAACAAACAATGAGCAGTTCTTC.

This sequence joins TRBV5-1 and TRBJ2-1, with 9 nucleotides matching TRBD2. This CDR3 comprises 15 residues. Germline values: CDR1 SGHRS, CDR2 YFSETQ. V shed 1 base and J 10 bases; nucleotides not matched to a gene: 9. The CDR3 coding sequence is TGCGCCAGCAGCTTGTCTAGCGGGACCCCCTCGGAGCAGTTCTTC. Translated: CASSLSSGTPSEQFF.

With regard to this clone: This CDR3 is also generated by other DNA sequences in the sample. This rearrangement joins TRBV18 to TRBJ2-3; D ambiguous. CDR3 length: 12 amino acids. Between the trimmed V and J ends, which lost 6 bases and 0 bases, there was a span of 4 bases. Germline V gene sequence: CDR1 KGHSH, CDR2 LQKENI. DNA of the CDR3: TGTGCCAGCTCCCCGAGCACAGATACGCAGTATTTT. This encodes CASSPSTDTQYF.

This CDR3 reads CASSQDGAGGAQETQYF. In nucleotides, the CDR3 is TGTGCCAGCAGCCAAGATGGAGCGGGAGGCGCCCAAGAGACCCAGTACTTC. V and J are TRBV4-2 and TRBJ2-5; 9 bases line up with TRBD2. The V segment lost 0 bases and the J segment 1 base; nucleotides outside the gene matches: 6. Germline loops: CDR1 LGHNA, CDR2 YNFKEQ. This CDR3 region has 17 residues.

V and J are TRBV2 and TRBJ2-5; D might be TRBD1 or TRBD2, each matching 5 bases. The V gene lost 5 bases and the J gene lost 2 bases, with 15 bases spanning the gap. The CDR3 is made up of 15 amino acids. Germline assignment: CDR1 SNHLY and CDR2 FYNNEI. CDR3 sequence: CASSSSGTEQETQYF. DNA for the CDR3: TGTGCCAGCAGTTCCTCCGGGACGGAGCAAGAGACCCAGTACTTC.

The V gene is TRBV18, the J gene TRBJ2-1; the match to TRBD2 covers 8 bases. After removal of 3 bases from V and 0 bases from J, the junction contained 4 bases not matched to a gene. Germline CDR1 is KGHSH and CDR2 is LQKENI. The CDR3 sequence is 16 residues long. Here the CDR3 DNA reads TGTGCCAGCTCACCGGCTAGCGGGCGCTCCTACAATGAGCAGTTCTTC. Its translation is CASSPASGRSYNEQFF.

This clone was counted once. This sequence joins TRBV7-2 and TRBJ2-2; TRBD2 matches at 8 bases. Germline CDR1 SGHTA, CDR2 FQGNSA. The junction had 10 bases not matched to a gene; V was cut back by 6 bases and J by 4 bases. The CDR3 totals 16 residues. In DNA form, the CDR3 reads TGTGCCAGCAGGCGGGGGGCTAGCGGACCCACCGGGGAGCTGTTTTTT. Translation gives CASRRGASGPTGELFF. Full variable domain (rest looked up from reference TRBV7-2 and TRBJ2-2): GAGVSQSPSNKVTEKGKDVELRCDPISGHTALYWYRQSLGQGLEFLIYFQGNSAPDKSGLPSDRFSAERTGGSVSTLTIQRTQQEDSAVYLCASRRGASGPTGELFFGEGSRLTVL.